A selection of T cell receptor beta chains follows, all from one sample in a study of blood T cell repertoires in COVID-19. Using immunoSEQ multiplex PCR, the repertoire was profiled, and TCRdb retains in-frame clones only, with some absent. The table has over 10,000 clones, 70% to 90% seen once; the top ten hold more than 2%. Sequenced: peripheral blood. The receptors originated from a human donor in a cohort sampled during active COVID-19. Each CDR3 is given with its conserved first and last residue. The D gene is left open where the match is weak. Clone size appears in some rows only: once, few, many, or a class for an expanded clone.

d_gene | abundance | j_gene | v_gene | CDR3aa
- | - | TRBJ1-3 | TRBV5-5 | CASSETVFSGNTIYF
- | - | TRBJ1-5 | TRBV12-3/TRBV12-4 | CASSLPEAQHF
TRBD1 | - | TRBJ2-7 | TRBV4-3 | CASSPELRQGRSYEQYF
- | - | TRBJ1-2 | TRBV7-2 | CASSSRSNYGYTF
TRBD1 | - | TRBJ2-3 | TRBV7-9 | CASSIATGGGTDTQYF
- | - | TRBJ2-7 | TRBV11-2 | CASSSSRGRYEQYF
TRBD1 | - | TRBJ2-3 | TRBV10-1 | CASSRTGGADPDTQYF
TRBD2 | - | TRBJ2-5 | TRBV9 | CASSSTGGTEETQYF
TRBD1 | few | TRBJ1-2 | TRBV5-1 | CASSPQGAVYGYTF
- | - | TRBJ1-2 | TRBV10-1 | CASSESAVYGYTF
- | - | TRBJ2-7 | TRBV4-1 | CASSQDSSYEQYF
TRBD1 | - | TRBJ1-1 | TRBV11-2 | CASSWRPGQGHTEAFF
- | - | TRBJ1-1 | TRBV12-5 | CASGLATWGAGEHTEAFF
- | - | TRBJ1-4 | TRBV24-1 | CATSRGVNEKLFF
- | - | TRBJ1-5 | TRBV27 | CASSLSPRVHQPQHF
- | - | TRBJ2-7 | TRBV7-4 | CASSFSQPSYEQYF
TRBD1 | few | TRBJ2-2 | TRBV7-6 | CASSLSLTGKHTGELFF
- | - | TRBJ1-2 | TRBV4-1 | CASSPITAGSRFGYTF
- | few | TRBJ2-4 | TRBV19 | CASSAREAGGKNIQYF
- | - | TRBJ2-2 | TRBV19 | CASSNRPNTGELFF
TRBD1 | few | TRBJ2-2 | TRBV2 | CASSERGPSGELFF
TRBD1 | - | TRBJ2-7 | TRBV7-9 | CASSLATLQGTYEQYF
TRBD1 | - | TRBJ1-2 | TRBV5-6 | CASSFNDRDYGYTF
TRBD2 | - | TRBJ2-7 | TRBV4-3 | CASSPQAGTYEQYF
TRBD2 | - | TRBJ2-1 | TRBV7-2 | CASSLVLAGGHLFF
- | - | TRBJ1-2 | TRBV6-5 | CASRIGPNYGYTF
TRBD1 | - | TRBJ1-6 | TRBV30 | CAWSAGQDNSPLHF
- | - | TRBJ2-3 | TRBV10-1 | CASSDPGTGKDTQYF
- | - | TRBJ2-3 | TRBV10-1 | CASSDGVHSADTQYF
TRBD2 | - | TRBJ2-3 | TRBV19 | CASKDSGGAPGYTDTQYF
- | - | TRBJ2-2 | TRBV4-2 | CASSPRTGTNTGELFF
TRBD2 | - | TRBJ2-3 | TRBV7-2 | CASSRGGRSTDTQYF
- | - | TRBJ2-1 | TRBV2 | CASRAPGKAVRNEQFF
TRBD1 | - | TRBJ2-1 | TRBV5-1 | CASSLAGQGAWDEQFF
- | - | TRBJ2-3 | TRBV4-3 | CASSQGGGGTQYF
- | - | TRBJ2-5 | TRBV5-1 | CASSLLGGEETQYF
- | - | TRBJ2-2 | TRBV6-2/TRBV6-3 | CASSKSIWNTGELFF
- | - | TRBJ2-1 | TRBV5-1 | CASAHGQRSLLSYNEQFF
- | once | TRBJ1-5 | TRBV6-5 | CASTQDRSGNQPQHF
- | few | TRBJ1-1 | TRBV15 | CATSRGGGQSNTEAFF
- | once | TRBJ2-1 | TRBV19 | CASSIRQVWFF
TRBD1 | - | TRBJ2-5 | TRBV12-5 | CASGVGQGQETQYF
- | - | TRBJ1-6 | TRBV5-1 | CASAIGRGIKNSPLHF
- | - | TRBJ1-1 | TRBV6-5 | CASTEQGWGTEAFF
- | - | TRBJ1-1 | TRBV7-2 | CASSLGAHAAEAFF
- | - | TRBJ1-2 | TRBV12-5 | CASGLGRANYGYTF
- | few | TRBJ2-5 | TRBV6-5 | CASSLHFEKETQYF
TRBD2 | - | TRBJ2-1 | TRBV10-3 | CAISETSGGSSEQFF
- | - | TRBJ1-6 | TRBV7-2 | CASSIDSSPLHF
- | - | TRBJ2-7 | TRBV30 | CACLHSYSYEQYF
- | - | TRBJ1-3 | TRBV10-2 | CASPNDKCAGNTIYF
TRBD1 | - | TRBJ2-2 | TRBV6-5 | CASSYDGTVNTGELFF
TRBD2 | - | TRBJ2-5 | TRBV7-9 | CASSWIAGQETQYF
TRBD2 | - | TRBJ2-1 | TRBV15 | CATSRGLAGGYNEQFF
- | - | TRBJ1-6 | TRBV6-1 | CASSESGGARSPLHF
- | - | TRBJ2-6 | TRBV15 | CATSREGGAEGANVLTF
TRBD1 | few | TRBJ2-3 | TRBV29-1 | CSANPGTGPDTQYF
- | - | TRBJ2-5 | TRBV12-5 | CASRGAGKETQYF
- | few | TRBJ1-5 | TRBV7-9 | CASPGRWGRKRGNQPQHF
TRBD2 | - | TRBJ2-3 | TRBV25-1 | CASSPSGRASTDTQYF